The 4 T cell receptor beta chains reported below all come from one sample, sequenced in a study of cytomegalovirus exposure and HLA in healthy donors. The PCR used 60 Vbeta and 13 Jbeta primers. Measured with immunoSEQ multiplex PCR; TCRdb has only the in-frame clones, and not every one. The sample contains about 69,000 clones, about 70% of which appear only once. Sequencing was carried out using PBMCs. These receptors were obtained from a woman between 25 and 40 years old in good health and CMV-seropositive.

This clone was detected a few times. This chain uses TRBV5-1 with TRBJ2-2; 11 nucleotides align to TRBD2. Germline CDR1 reads SGHRS; CDR2 reads YFSETQ. The V and J ends lost 1 base and 5 bases, in that order; junction bases with no gene match: 4. The CDR3 is made up of 16 amino acids. The CDR3 region is CASSLRLAGGTGELFF. CDR3 DNA sequence: TGCGCCAGCAGCTTGCGGCTAGCGGGAGGAACCGGGGAGCTGTTTTTT.

V is TRBV11-2 and J is TRBJ2-1, with TRBD1 matching 12 bases. Trimming at V came to 5 bases and at J to 3 bases, leaving 8 bases not matched to a gene. Per the germline V gene, CDR1 is SGHAT and CDR2 is FQNNGV. The CDR3 loop spans 17 amino acids. The DNA for the CDR3 is TGTGCCAGCAGCCTTGGGACAGGGGGCCAAAACTACAATGAGCAGTTCTTC. Translation gives CASSLGTGGQNYNEQFF.

The chain joins TRBV6-6 to TRBJ1-5; 9 positions agree with TRBD1. CDR1 is MNHNY and CDR2 is SVGAGI in the germline V gene (reference sequence). Unmatched junction bases numbered 4, after V lost 6 bases and J lost 7 bases. CDR3 length: 13 residues. The DNA for the CDR3 is TGTGCCAGCAGAGACAGGGGGGGACAGCCCCAGCATTTT. Amino acid sequence: CASRDRGGQPQHF.

This clone was seen just once. The chain is built from TRBV6-5 and TRBJ2-7; 8 bases are a match to TRBD1. The CDR3 sequence is 15 residues long. The V gene end was trimmed by 7 bases and the J gene end by 3 bases; junction bases not matched to a gene: 11. The germline CDR1 and CDR2 sequences are MNHEY and SVGAGI. For the CDR3, the DNA is TGTGCCAGCATCGCAGGGGGCGCAAGGGACTACGAGCAGTACTTC. This translates into CASIAGGARDYEQYF.